This is a list of T cell receptor beta chains from one sample in a study of blood T cell repertoires in COVID-19. Using immunoSEQ multiplex PCR, the repertoire was profiled, and TCRdb retains in-frame clones only, with some absent. Of about 240,000 clones listed, 70% to 85% are singletons. Sequencing was done on a sample of peripheral blood. The receptors here all came from a woman older than 75 with acute or convalescent COVID-19. Both conserved end residues are part of each CDR3. A D gene is named only where the DNA matches it firmly. Clone size is given for some rows only: seen once, a few or many times, or a class if the clone is expanded.

DNA: TGTGCCAGCAGCTTAAATAGCGGGGCGAACAATGAGCAGTTCTTC
CDR3: CASSLNSGANNEQFF
D: TRBD2
size: -
V: TRBV7-2
J: TRBJ2-1

DNA: TGTGCCAGCAGCTTAGCGCGCGGTAGTTCAGGGGGCGCGGGGGAGACCCAGTACTTC
CDR3: CASSLARGSSGGAGETQYF
D: TRBD1
size: -
V: TRBV7-9
J: TRBJ2-5

DNA: TGCGCCAGCAGCCGGATGACCGGGGAGACCCAGTACTTC
CDR3: CASSRMTGETQYF
D: -
size: many
V: TRBV4-1
J: TRBJ2-5

DNA: TGTGCCAGCAGCTTAAGCGGGTATGAGTACTTC
CDR3: CASSLSGYEYF
D: -
size: few
V: TRBV7-9
J: TRBJ2-7

DNA: TGTGCTAGTGGTTTGGCCAACGGGGATGAGACCCAGTACTTC
CDR3: CASGLANGDETQYF
D: -
size: -
V: TRBV12-5
J: TRBJ2-5

DNA: TGTGCCAGCAGCCTACTTGAGGCAGCCGGAAACATTCAGTACTTC
CDR3: CASSLLEAAGNIQYF
D: -
size: -
V: TRBV4-2
J: TRBJ2-4

DNA: TGTGCCAGCAGTGAAGCTGGAGGGGCCAGGTCACCCCTCCACTTT
CDR3: CASSEAGGARSPLHF
D: -
size: once
V: TRBV2
J: TRBJ1-6

DNA: TGTGCCAGCAGGCAACCGACTGAGCATACGCAGTATTTT
CDR3: CASRQPTEHTQYF
D: -
size: -
V: TRBV12-3/TRBV12-4
J: TRBJ2-3

DNA: TGTGCCAGCAGCTCTCGTCTAGCAGGGAACACTGAAGCTTTCTTT
CDR3: CASSSRLAGNTEAFF
D: -
size: few
V: TRBV7-2
J: TRBJ1-1

DNA: TGCAGCGTGGGTGACAGGGCGGGTAAAAAACTGTTTTTT
CDR3: CSVGDRAGKKLFF
D: TRBD1
size: -
V: TRBV29-1
J: TRBJ1-4

DNA: TGTGCCAGCAGCCCGACAGGACCATTGACAGATACGCAGTATTTT
CDR3: CASSPTGPLTDTQYF
D: -
size: -
V: TRBV6-5
J: TRBJ2-3

DNA: TGCGCCAGCAGGGGGTCCCGGGGAATGTGGGAGACCCAGTACTTC
CDR3: CASRGSRGMWETQYF
D: -
size: -
V: TRBV10-2
J: TRBJ2-5

DNA: TGTGCCAGCAGCTTAGTGGGACAGGGGGAAGGCGAGCAGTACTTC
CDR3: CASSLVGQGEGEQYF
D: TRBD1
size: few
V: TRBV7-2
J: TRBJ2-7